Listed here are 11 T cell receptor beta chains from one sample, sequenced in a study of blood T cells in healthy people across ages. The second PCR ran 7 to 11 cycles with a sample-barcoded 5' primer and J-beta primers. In TCRdb, the 5' RACE reads were re-called with MiXCR into one record per CDR3 protein. The sample carries over 950,000 distinct CDR3 sequences, roughly half recorded once. The source material was blood. The origin of the receptors is a woman aged 60-70 years in good health.

The sample holds a few counts of this clonotype. This chain connects TRBV20-1 to TRBJ2-5; D gene unclear. The length of the CDR3 is 12 residues. Trimming removed 2 bases at V and 2 bases at J, with 6 bases between. Germline loops: CDR1 DFQATT, CDR2 SNEGSKA (reference sequence). In nucleotides, the CDR3 is TGCAGTGCTAGACTAGGTCAAGAGACCCAGTACTTC. Translated, it gives CSARLGQETQYF.

V is TRBV28 and J is TRBJ2-5; unclear D gene. The closer fit of TRBJ2-7 to the DNA end suggests the J call may be wrong. The CDR3 is made up of 15 amino acids. Per the germline V gene, CDR1 is MDHEN and CDR2 is SYDVKM. The DNA for the CDR3 is TGTGCCAGCAGTTTAAGGCGAGCTCCGAACTACGAGCAGTACTTC. Translation: CASSLRRAPNYEQYF.

V and J are TRBV6-6 and TRBJ1-2; TRBD1 matches at 9 bases. This CDR3 is built from 14 residues. In germline, CDR1 is MNHNY, CDR2 SVGAGI (reference sequence). The V gene end was trimmed by 5 bases and the J gene end by 2 bases; junction bases not matched to a gene: 3. The DNA for the CDR3 is TGTGCCAGCAGTGATACAGGGGGCAACTATGGCTACACCTTC. Protein: CASSDTGGNYGYTF.

This clonotype was seen a few times. The chain carries TRBV28 and TRBJ2-7; 11 bases align to TRBD1. CDR3 length: 15 amino acids. CDR1 is MDHEN, CDR2 SYDVKM, per germline. V shed 7 bases and J 2 bases; nucleotides not matched to a gene: 7. The CDR3 loop is CASNTPGQGAYEQYF. In DNA, the CDR3 is TGTGCCAGCAACACCCCGGGACAGGGGGCCTACGAGCAGTACTTC. Supplemented by reference TRBV28 and TRBJ2-7, the full variable domain reads DVKVTQSSRYLVKRTGEKVFLECVQDMDHENMFWYRQDPGLGLRLIYFSYDVKMKEKGDIPEGYSVSREKKERFSLILESASTNQTSMYLCASNTPGQGAYEQYFGPGTRLTVT.

This clonotype was counted only a few times. CDR3 protein: CASSLEWPKDTQYF. Written as DNA, the CDR3 is TGCGCCAGCAGCTTGGAGTGGCCCAAAGATACGCAGTATTTT. The V and J genes are TRBV5-1 and TRBJ2-3; D is uncertain. The length of the CDR3 is 14 residues. V lost 0 bases and J lost 5, with 10 bases in between. The germline CDR1 and CDR2 sequences are SGHRS and YFSETQ.

A few counts support this clonotype. This chain uses TRBV12-3 or TRBV12-4 with TRBJ2-7; D is ambiguous. V shed 5 bases and J shed 2 bases, with 16 bases lying between them. The CDR3 loop spans 15 amino acids. The CDR3 protein is CASSPGVTEAYEQYF. In nucleotides, the CDR3 is TGTGCCAGCAGTCCTGGGGTGACGGAAGCCTACGAGCAGTACTTC.

A few counts support this clonotype. The chain is built from TRBV11-1 and TRBJ2-7; D gene unclear. Germline lookup yields CDR1 SGHAT and CDR2 FQDESV (reference sequence). This CDR3 is 12 amino acids long. V lost 5 bases and J 6 bases, leaving 11 bases between the germline ends. The CDR3 spells CASSLHASEQYF. In nucleotides, the CDR3 is TGTGCCAGCAGCCTACACGCCTCCGAGCAGTACTTC.

This chain connects TRBV12-3 or TRBV12-4 to TRBJ2-1; D ambiguous. The CDR3 extends over 14 amino acids. Trimming took 4 bases from V and 0 from J, leaving 7 bases between them. The CDR3 region has the DNA TGTGCCAGCAGTTCCCACTACTCCTACAATGAGCAGTTCTTC. Protein sequence: CASSSHYSYNEQFF.

Only a few counts were recorded for this clonotype. The chain employs TRBV6-5 and TRBJ2-4, with 7 bases aligning to TRBD1. Looked up from germline, CDR1 is MNHEY and CDR2 is SVGAGI. J was trimmed by 2 bases and V by 2 bases; bases with no gene match: 3. This CDR3 region has 15 residues. The chain's CDR3 is CASSYDRASKNIQYF. CDR3 coding DNA: TGTGCCAGCAGTTACGACAGGGCGTCCAAAAACATTCAGTACTTC.

The chain recombines TRBV28 with TRBJ2-1, with a tentative D call TRBD1 (6 bases). Germline loops: CDR1 MDHEN, CDR2 SYDVKM. V was clipped by 1 base and J by 2 bases, with 18 bases between them. The CDR3 is 18 amino acids. The chain's CDR3 is CASSLYSPGWTAYNEQFF. The CDR3 DNA reads as TGTGCCAGCAGTTTATACTCCCCCGGATGGACAGCCTACAATGAGCAGTTCTTC. The entire variable domain, with the rest obtained from reference TRBV28 and TRBJ2-1, is as follows: DVKVTQSSRYLVKRTGEKVFLECVQDMDHENMFWYRQDPGLGLRLIYFSYDVKMKEKGDIPEGYSVSREKKERFSLILESASTNQTSMYLCASSLYSPGWTAYNEQFFGPGTRLTVL.

This clonotype was counted between two and nine times. The J gene is TRBJ2-7, the V gene TRBV2; possible D gene TRBD2, 5 bases. CDR1 SNHLY and CDR2 FYNNEI come from the germline V gene. Trimming pared 7 bases from V and 2 bases from J, leaving 12 bases between. CDR3 length: 13 amino acids. CDR3 residues: CASTRTEAYEQYF. The CDR3 nucleotides read TGTGCCAGCACAAGGACGGAGGCCTACGAGCAGTACTTC.